This paragraph reports one T cell receptor (beta chain). The record originates from a study of shared clonotypes between healthy human individuals. In the source study's methods: Filtering differed for immunoSEQ, which gave only junction sequences without quality scores. Profiled with immunoSEQ multiplex PCR; TCRdb holds only in-frame clones, not every one. V and J calls and clone size follow that table, whereas D and trimming were derived from the DNA. The table includes about 480,000 clones, about three quarters detected once. The source material was PBMCs. The source is a woman aged 40-49 years in good health. Some clones in this sample may be carry-over from other donors' samples.

CDR3 residues: CASSSEGRDSQYF. In nucleotides, the CDR3 is TGTGCCAGCAGCTCAGAAGGCCGGGACTCCCAGTACTTC. This chain links TRBV7-6 with TRBJ2-5, with a tentative D call TRBD2 (6 bases). The CDR3 covers 13 residues. The V and J ends lost 4 bases and 9 bases respectively, with 15 bases between them. CDR1 and CDR2 from the germline V gene are SGHVS and FNYEAQ. Full variable domain (missing parts from reference TRBV7-6 and TRBJ2-5): GAGVSQSPRYKVTKRGQDVALRCDPISGHVSLYWYRQALGQGPEFLTYFNYEAQQDKSGLPNDRFSAERPEGSISTLTIQRTEQRDSAMYRCASSSEGRDSQYFGPGTRLLVL.